Below, 23 T cell receptor beta chains from the same sample are listed, as sequenced in a study of OX40 agonist ivuxolimab in advanced cancers. Produced via immunoSEQ multiplex PCR; TCRdb's table is partial and in-frame only. The sample has 45,000 to 65,000 clones, 88% seen once. This sample comprised CD4+ or CD8+ T cells sorted from blood, obtained in a trial of the OX40 agonist ivuxolimab. The origin of the receptors is an adult with an advanced solid tumor such as melanoma, head and neck, liver or kidney cancer.

The J gene is TRBJ2-1, the V gene TRBV25-1; no clear D. Deletions cut 8 bases from V and 7 bases from J, with 9 bases between. The germline V gene encodes CDR1 MGHDK and CDR2 SYGVNS. The CDR3 covers 11 residues. CDR3 in DNA: TGTGCCAGCCGAATATCGAATGAGCAGTTCTTC. Amino acid sequence: CASRISNEQFF.

This rearrangement joins TRBV5-4 to TRBJ2-3, with 9 bases lining up with TRBD2. From germline, CDR1 is SGHNT and CDR2 YYREEE (reference sequence). J gave up 4 bases and V 4 bases, and 4 bases lay outside the gene matches. This CDR3 spans 14 amino acids. This CDR3 is CASSAGTSPDTQYF. The CDR3 region has the DNA TGTGCCAGCAGCGCCGGGACTAGCCCAGATACGCAGTATTTT.

The rearrangement uses TRBV12-5 and TRBJ2-3; D ambiguous. The germline V gene encodes CDR1 LGHNT and CDR2 FRNRAP. V was pared by 6 bases and J by 0 bases, with 10 bases between. The CDR3 loop spans 14 amino acids. CDR3 sequence reads: CASGLDVSTDTQYF. The CDR3 coding sequence is TGTGCTAGTGGGCTGGACGTTAGCACAGATACGCAGTATTTT.

The chain is built from TRBV7-8 and TRBJ1-3; D gene unclear. Trimming cost V 1 base and J 0 bases, with 4 bases left between them. The germline CDR1 and CDR2 sequences are SGHVS and FQNEAQ. CDR3 length: 14 amino acids. This CDR3 is CASSLGVSGNTIYF. As DNA, the CDR3 is TGTGCCAGCAGCTTAGGGGTCTCTGGAAACACCATATATTTT. The entire variable domain, with the rest obtained from reference TRBV7-8 and TRBJ1-3, is as follows: GAGVSQSPRYKVAKRGQDVALRCDPISGHVSLFWYQQALGQGPEFLTYFQNEAQLDKSGLPSDRFFAERPEGSVSTLKIQRTQQEDSAVYLCASSLGVSGNTIYFGEGSWLTVV.

The chain uses TRBV19 and TRBJ2-1, with D possibly TRBD2 on 6 matching bases. The CDR3 runs to 14 residues. Germline-derived CDR1 and CDR2 are LNHDA and SQIVND (reference sequence). Trimming removed 5 bases from V and 8 bases from J, with 16 bases in between. CDR3 DNA: TGTGCCAGTAGTCGGGACTCCTATGAGTATGAGCAGTTCTTC. Translation gives CASSRDSYEYEQFF. Full variable domain (remainder filled in from reference TRBV19 and TRBJ2-1): DGGITQSPKYLFRKEGQNVTLSCEQNLNHDAMYWYRQDPGQGLRLIYYSQIVNDFQKGDIAEGYSVSREKKESFPLTVTSAQKNPTAFYLCASSRDSYEYEQFFGPGTRLTVL.

The chain is built from TRBV9 and TRBJ1-1; D is ambiguous. Trimming took off 6 bases at V and 4 bases at J, with 13 bases between the two ends. From germline, CDR1 is SGDLS and CDR2 YYNGEE. This CDR3 region has 13 residues. CDR3 nucleotide sequence: TGTGCCAGCACCCCGGACGGATTCACTGAAGCTTTCTTT. This translates into CASTPDGFTEAFF.

This clone was observed a handful of times. This chain joins TRBV7-2 and TRBJ2-7, with 7 bases fitting TRBD1. The CDR3 has 14 amino acids. CDR1 and CDR2 (germline): SGHTA, FQGNSA. Germline trimming cut 7 bases from V and 2 bases from J; bases unmatched to any gene: 8. The CDR3 DNA reads TGTGCCAGCAAACTCCAGGGGGAAACCTACGAGCAGTACTTC. Residues: CASKLQGETYEQYF. Filled out from reference TRBV7-2 and TRBJ2-7, the complete variable domain reads GAGVSQSPSNKVTEKGKDVELRCDPISGHTALYWYRQSLGQGLEFLIYFQGNSAPDKSGLPSDRFSAERTGGSVSTLTIQRTQQEDSAVYLCASKLQGETYEQYFGPGTRLTVT.

This chain connects TRBV6-6 to TRBJ2-3, with D possibly matching TRBD2 (5 bases). Trimming removed 0 bases from V and 1 base from J, with 11 bases in between. Germline V gene sequence: CDR1 MNHNY, CDR2 SVGAGI (reference sequence). The CDR3 length is 16 residues. The CDR3 DNA reads TGTGCCAGCAGTTACTCGAGAGGGATCGGCACAGATACGCAGTATTTT. The encoded protein is CASSYSRGIGTDTQYF.

This chain uses TRBV10-1 with TRBJ2-3; TRBD2 matches 10 bases. The CDR3 sequence is 15 residues long. Germline V gene sequence: CDR1 WNHNN, CDR2 SYGVQD (reference sequence). V trimming: 2 bases; J trimming: 8 bases; junction bases outside the gene matches: 7. Here the CDR3 reads CASSEGAGGPRTQYF. The CDR3 nucleotides are TGCGCCAGCAGTGAGGGAGCGGGGGGGCCCCGTACGCAGTATTTT.

This chain joins TRBV5-1 and TRBJ2-7, with 9 bases identical to TRBD1. V was clipped by 5 bases and J by 1 base; unmatched bases: 7. From germline, CDR1 is SGHRS and CDR2 YFSETQ. This CDR3 comprises 15 residues. The CDR3 sequence: CASSSTGQGSYEQYF. In DNA, the CDR3 is TGCGCCAGCAGTTCCACGGGACAGGGTTCCTACGAGCAGTACTTC. Drawing the rest from reference TRBV5-1 and TRBJ2-7, the complete variable domain is KAGVTQTPRYLIKTRGQQVTLSCSPISGHRSVSWYQQTPGQGLQFLFEYFSETQRNKGNFPGRFSGRQFSNSRSEMNVSTLELGDSALYLCASSSTGQGSYEQYFGPGTRLTVT.

This rearrangement joins TRBV19 to TRBJ2-3, with TRBD2 matching over 7 bases. The germline V gene has CDR1 LNHDA and CDR2 SQIVND (reference sequence). The CDR3 has 13 amino acids. After removal of 8 bases from V and 2 bases from J, the junction contained 4 bases not matched to a gene. The CDR3: CASGGRITDTQYF. The CDR3, as DNA: TGTGCCAGTGGCGGGAGAATCACAGATACGCAGTATTTT.

The chain recombines TRBV7-3 with TRBJ2-1; 10 bases match TRBD2. Germline-derived CDR1 and CDR2 are SGHTA and FQGTGA. Trimming cost V 3 bases and J 7 bases; bases outside gene matches: 3. CDR3 length: 14 residues. In nucleotides, the CDR3 is TGTGCCAGCAGCTTCCTAGCGGGGGAAAATGAGCAGTTCTTC. Translated, it gives CASSFLAGENEQFF.

This clone was counted only a few times. The chain links TRBV10-1 to TRBJ2-3; a weak D match, TRBD1 (6 bases). CDR1 is WNHNN and CDR2 is SYGVQD in the germline V gene (reference sequence). Trimming cost V 5 bases and J 3 bases, with 18 bases left between them. The CDR3 is 16 residues long. The chain's CDR3 is CASSWPEQGRTDTQYF. CDR3 sequence (DNA): TGCGCCAGCAGTTGGCCCGAACAGGGAAGGACAGATACGCAGTATTTT.

J is TRBJ2-7 and V is TRBV19; tentatively, D is TRBD2 (5 bases). This CDR3 comprises 13 residues. Germline CDR1 and CDR2: LNHDA and SQIVND (reference sequence). V shed 1 base and J shed 3 bases, with 7 bases lying between them. The CDR3 DNA reads as TGTGCCAGTAGTATAGGTGAGGGCTACGAGCAGTACTTC. It codes for CASSIGEGYEQYF.

The chain uses TRBV6-5 and TRBJ2-7; 8 bases match TRBD2. The CDR3 has 15 amino acids. J lost 0 bases, V lost 6 bases, and 7 bases had no gene match. Germline V gene sequence: CDR1 MNHEY, CDR2 SVGAGI. The CDR3 is CASRSPGLGSYEQYF. CDR3 coding DNA: TGTGCCAGCAGATCCCCGGGACTAGGCTCCTACGAGCAGTACTTC.

This clone was seen a handful of times. J is TRBJ2-7 and V is TRBV4-1; 11 nucleotides agree with TRBD2. Germline-derived CDR1 and CDR2 are MGHRA and YSYEKL. This CDR3 has 15 residues. Trimming at V came to 3 bases and at J to 4 bases, leaving 5 bases not matched to a gene. The CDR3 loop reads CASSHSGTSGYEQYF. For the CDR3, the DNA is TGCGCCAGCAGCCACTCCGGGACTAGCGGATACGAGCAGTACTTC.

The DNA of the CDR3 is TGTGCCACCAGCAGAGGGACTAGCGTGGGCCAAGAGACCCAGTACTTC. Its translation: CATSRGTSVGQETQYF. The chain employs TRBV15 and TRBJ2-5, with 9 bases that match TRBD2. The CDR3 spans 16 residues. Trimming took 1 base from V and 1 from J; bases not matched to a gene: 4. Germline CDR1 is LNHNV and CDR2 is YYDKDF (reference sequence).

V is TRBV28 and J is TRBJ2-7; no firm D call. In germline, CDR1 is MDHEN, CDR2 SYDVKM. The CDR3 contains 13 residues. V shed 1 base and J shed 4 bases, with 8 bases lying between them. Here the CDR3 DNA reads TGTGCCAGCAGTTTATCGAGTACGTACGAGCAGTACTTC. It encodes CASSLSSTYEQYF.

The CDR3, as DNA: TGTGCCAGCTCACTAGAGACAGGGTTATCCTACGAGCAGTACTTC. It yields the protein CASSLETGLSYEQYF. The chain combines TRBV18 with TRBJ2-7; TRBD1 aligns across 7 bases. Losses at the gene ends were 4 bases for V and 1 base for J; bases not matched to a gene: 7. The germline CDR1 and CDR2 sequences are KGHSH and LQKENI. This CDR3 has 15 residues.

This chain connects TRBV28 to TRBJ2-1, with D possibly being TRBD2 (5 bases). The V gene's germline CDR1 is MDHEN and CDR2 SYDVKM. The CDR3 has 17 residues. V lost 2 bases to trimming and J lost 2 bases, with 16 bases between them. CDR3 protein: CASSLMAVGRAYNEQFF. In DNA, the CDR3 is TGTGCCAGCAGTTTAATGGCCGTTGGGCGGGCCTACAATGAGCAGTTCTTC.

This clone was found a few times. One junction end does not reproduce the germline sequence, and a read error may be involved. The chain uses TRBV29-1 and TRBJ2-2; perhaps TRBD1 as D (6 bases). Germline V gives CDR1 SQVTM, CDR2 ANQGSEA. The CDR3 loop spans 17 amino acids. The DNA for the CDR3 is TGCAGCGTTGAAGGTGGCCCCCCGGGGTTGGGACACCGGGGAGCTGTTTTT. Its protein is CSVEGGPPGLGHRGAVF.

The chain joins TRBV9 to TRBJ2-5; 7 bases match TRBD2. Unmatched junction bases numbered 5, after V lost 0 bases and J lost 0 bases. Germline CDR1 is SGDLS and CDR2 is YYNGEE. This CDR3 comprises 16 residues. CDR3 sequence (DNA): TGTGCCAGCAGCGTAGCGGCTAGCGGACACCAAGAGACCCAGTACTTC. Encoded protein: CASSVAASGHQETQYF.

The chain uses TRBV19 and TRBJ2-1; 8 bases agree with TRBD2. CDR1 and CDR2 (germline): LNHDA, SQIVND (reference sequence). V shed 4 bases, J shed 7 bases, and the junction held 18 bases outside the gene matches. The CDR3 contains 18 residues. The CDR3 sequence is CASSKVAGTSFYWNEQFF. Here the CDR3 DNA reads TGTGCCAGTAGTAAGGTAGCGGGAACTAGCTTTTATTGGAATGAGCAGTTCTTC.